The T cell receptor (beta chain) described here comes from a study of T-cell reconstitution after alpha-beta-depleted transplantation in children. Unique molecular identifiers tagged the TCRbeta library. TCRdb passed the PCR reads through MiXCR, listing each CDR3 protein once. Among 200,000 to 250,000 distinct CDR3 sequences listed, about a tenth were seen once. CDR3 length equals 15 residues. V shed 6 bases and J shed 4 bases, with 17 bases lying between them. The study's findings and limits: Newly produced T cells mostly accounted for T-cell counts and diversity one year post-transplant.

Worth noting for this clonotype: What it recognizes is unknown.

Here the sequenced sample was PBMCs, taken before TCRalphabeta/CD19-depleted stem cell transplant. This receptor was taken from a child younger than two with acute myeloid leukemia, due to receive a stem cell transplant. The chain joins TRBV12-3 or TRBV12-4 to TRBJ2-3, with D perhaps TRBD1 or TRBD2 (6 bases each). The CDR3 nucleotides read TGTGCCAGCAGGCGGGGCCTCACAGGGCCAGATACGCAGTATTTT. This sequence encodes CASRRGLTGPDTQYF.